Listed below are T cell receptor beta chains from one sample, sequenced in a study of cytomegalovirus exposure and HLA in healthy donors. Assay: immunoSEQ multiplex PCR; the TCRdb copy retains only in-frame clones and omits some. The table lists 120,000 to 150,000 clones, around 80% of them singletons. The sequencing sample was made of PBMCs. Receptor source: a male donor in good health and CMV-seronegative. The CDR3 runs from the conserved cysteine through the conserved F or W. The D gene is left open where the match is weak. The size of a clone is reported for some rows only, either as once, few or many, or as a class for expanded clones.

D gene: TRBD1
V gene: TRBV4-1
J gene: TRBJ2-3
clone size: .
CDR3 DNA: TGCGCCAGCAGCCAGAACAGGGGGCCGGGCACAGATACGCAGTATTTT
CDR3 protein: CASSQNRGPGTDTQYF

D gene: .
V gene: TRBV7-9
J gene: TRBJ1-1
clone size: .
CDR3 DNA: TGTGCCAGCAGCTTCTACAGGGATTTTGCCACTGAAGCTTTCTTT
CDR3 protein: CASSFYRDFATEAFF

D gene: .
V gene: TRBV10-3
J gene: TRBJ1-5
clone size: .
CDR3 DNA: TGTGCCATCAGTGACAGGGGTCTCAATCAGCCCCAGCATTTT
CDR3 protein: CAISDRGLNQPQHF

D gene: TRBD2
V gene: TRBV7-8
J gene: TRBJ2-2
clone size: few
CDR3 DNA: TGTGCCAGCAGCTTTCCTAGCGGGGCTACCGGGGAGCTGTTTTTT
CDR3 protein: CASSFPSGATGELFF

D gene: .
V gene: TRBV5-4
J gene: TRBJ1-2
clone size: .
CDR3 DNA: TGTGCCAGCAGCTTGGCGGGTCCCGGACAGAACTATGGCTACACCTTC
CDR3 protein: CASSLAGPGQNYGYTF

D gene: .
V gene: TRBV6-1
J gene: TRBJ1-1
clone size: few
CDR3 DNA: TGTGCCAGCGAGGGTTGGTCAGCTGAAGCTTTCTTT
CDR3 protein: CASEGWSAEAFF

D gene: .
V gene: TRBV11-2
J gene: TRBJ2-1
clone size: .
CDR3 DNA: TGTGCCAGCAGCTTCTGGAAATCGGGGAATGAGCAGTTCTTC
CDR3 protein: CASSFWKSGNEQFF

D gene: .
V gene: TRBV5-1
J gene: TRBJ2-6
clone size: few
CDR3 DNA: TGCGCCAGCAGCTTGGCAGAAACTGGGGCCAACGTCCTGACTTTC
CDR3 protein: CASSLAETGANVLTF

D gene: TRBD2
V gene: TRBV19
J gene: TRBJ2-1
clone size: .
CDR3 DNA: TGTGCCAGTAGTGGACTAGATAAAAATGAGCAGTTCTTC
CDR3 protein: CASSGLDKNEQFF

D gene: TRBD2
V gene: TRBV9
J gene: TRBJ2-3
clone size: few
CDR3 DNA: TGTGCCAGCAGCGTAGGAGAGGGACTAGCGGGGTCCACAGATACGCAGTATTTT
CDR3 protein: CASSVGEGLAGSTDTQYF

D gene: TRBD1
V gene: TRBV5-4
J gene: TRBJ1-4
clone size: once
CDR3 DNA: TGTGCCAGCAGCACCCCGGGACAGGGGCAAACTAATGAAAAACTGTTTTTT
CDR3 protein: CASSTPGQGQTNEKLFF

D gene: .
V gene: TRBV30
J gene: TRBJ1-6
clone size: .
CDR3 DNA: TGTGCCTGGAGTCCCCTTACAGCTTCACCCCTCCACTTT
CDR3 protein: CAWSPLTASPLHF

D gene: .
V gene: TRBV7-2
J gene: TRBJ1-5
clone size: .
CDR3 DNA: TGTGCCAGCAGCTCCGGTCAAACGCAGCCCCAGCATTTT
CDR3 protein: CASSSGQTQPQHF

D gene: .
V gene: TRBV11-2
J gene: TRBJ1-2
clone size: .
CDR3 DNA: TGTGCCAGCAGGAGCACACAGGGCTCCTATGGCTACACCTTC
CDR3 protein: CASRSTQGSYGYTF

D gene: TRBD1
V gene: TRBV4-3
J gene: TRBJ1-6
clone size: .
CDR3 DNA: TGCGCCAGCAGCCTCCGGACAGGGACCAATAATTCACCCCTCCACTTT
CDR3 protein: CASSLRTGTNNSPLHF

D gene: .
V gene: TRBV9
J gene: TRBJ2-5
clone size: .
CDR3 DNA: TGTGCCAGCAGCGTAGATCTAGCTGGGACCCAGTACTTC
CDR3 protein: CASSVDLAGTQYF

D gene: TRBD1
V gene: TRBV5-1
J gene: TRBJ2-1
clone size: .
CDR3 DNA: TGCGCCAGCAGCACCGGGGGGACAGGGTGGAATGAGCAGTTCTTC
CDR3 protein: CASSTGGTGWNEQFF

D gene: .
V gene: TRBV30
J gene: TRBJ2-1
clone size: .
CDR3 DNA: TGTGCCTGGAGCAGGGAATTTAATGAGCAGTTCTTC
CDR3 protein: CAWSREFNEQFF

D gene: .
V gene: TRBV7-6
J gene: TRBJ2-2
clone size: once
CDR3 DNA: TGTGCCAGCAGCTTAGCCAGTTCCACCGGGGAGCTGTTTTTT
CDR3 protein: CASSLASSTGELFF

D gene: .
V gene: TRBV7-9
J gene: TRBJ1-5
clone size: .
CDR3 DNA: TGTGCCAGCAGCTTAGCTTTAAATCAGCCCCAGCATTTT
CDR3 protein: CASSLALNQPQHF

D gene: .
V gene: TRBV7-8
J gene: TRBJ1-1
clone size: .
CDR3 DNA: TGTGCCAGCAGCTTAGACGGAGGAGGGTGGTCGAACACTGAAGCTTTCTTT
CDR3 protein: CASSLDGGGWSNTEAFF

D gene: TRBD2
V gene: TRBV6-1
J gene: TRBJ2-7
clone size: .
CDR3 DNA: TGTGCCAGCAGTGAATCGGGGGGAACCTACGAGCAGTACTTC
CDR3 protein: CASSESGGTYEQYF

D gene: TRBD1
V gene: TRBV19
J gene: TRBJ1-4
clone size: .
CDR3 DNA: TGTGCCAGTAGTGATCAGGGGGCGGATGAAAAACTGTTTTTT
CDR3 protein: CASSDQGADEKLFF

D gene: .
V gene: TRBV7-2
J gene: TRBJ1-1
clone size: few
CDR3 DNA: TGTGCCAGCAGCCTATCCGACCGGGACACTGAAGCTTTCTTT
CDR3 protein: CASSLSDRDTEAFF

D gene: TRBD1
V gene: TRBV7-9
J gene: TRBJ2-7
clone size: few
CDR3 DNA: TGTGCCAGCAGCCAAGAAGGGCAGGGGGCCACCGAGCAGTACTTC
CDR3 protein: CASSQEGQGATEQYF

D gene: .
V gene: TRBV28
J gene: TRBJ1-4
clone size: .
CDR3 DNA: TGTGCCAGCACAACGGGGGCAACTAATGAAAAACTGTTTTTT
CDR3 protein: CASTTGATNEKLFF

D gene: .
V gene: TRBV5-4
J gene: TRBJ1-1
clone size: .
CDR3 DNA: TGTGCCAGCGGCACTGGGGCCTACACTGAAGCTTTCTTT
CDR3 protein: CASGTGAYTEAFF

D gene: TRBD1
V gene: TRBV4-1
J gene: TRBJ2-2
clone size: .
CDR3 DNA: TGCGCCAGCAGCCATCCAGGGACAGAGACTAACACCGGGGAGCTGTTTTTT
CDR3 protein: CASSHPGTETNTGELFF

D gene: .
V gene: TRBV6-4
J gene: TRBJ1-1
clone size: .
CDR3 DNA: TGTGCCAGCACCCTGACAGGAACCATGAACACTGAAGCTTTCTTT
CDR3 protein: CASTLTGTMNTEAFF

D gene: .
V gene: TRBV2
J gene: TRBJ1-5
clone size: .
CDR3 DNA: TGTGCCAGCAGTGATCACAGGGAGAATCAGCCCCAGCATTTT
CDR3 protein: CASSDHRENQPQHF

D gene: TRBD1
V gene: TRBV19
J gene: TRBJ1-1
clone size: once
CDR3 DNA: TGTGCCAGTAGTCCGTTGACAGGGATGAACACTGAAGCTTTCTTT
CDR3 protein: CASSPLTGMNTEAFF

D gene: .
V gene: TRBV29-1
J gene: TRBJ2-5
clone size: .
CDR3 DNA: TGCAGCGTTGGGTTAAAGGGGGAGCCCCAAGAGACCCAGTACTTC
CDR3 protein: CSVGLKGEPQETQYF